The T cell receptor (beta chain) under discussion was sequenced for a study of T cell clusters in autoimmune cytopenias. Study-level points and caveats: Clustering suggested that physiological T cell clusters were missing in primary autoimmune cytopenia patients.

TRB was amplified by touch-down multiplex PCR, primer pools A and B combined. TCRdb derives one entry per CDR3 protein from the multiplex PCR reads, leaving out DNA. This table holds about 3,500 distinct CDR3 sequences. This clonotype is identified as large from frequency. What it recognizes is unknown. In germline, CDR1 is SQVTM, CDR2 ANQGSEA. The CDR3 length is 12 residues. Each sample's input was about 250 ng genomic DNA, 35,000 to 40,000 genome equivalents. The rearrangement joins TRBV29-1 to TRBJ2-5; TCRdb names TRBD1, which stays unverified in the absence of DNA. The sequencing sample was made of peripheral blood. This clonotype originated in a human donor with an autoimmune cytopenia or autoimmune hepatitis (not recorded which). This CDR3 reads CSVEAGGETQYF.